This TCR beta chain came from a study of cytomegalovirus exposure and HLA in healthy donors (dated by TCRdb to the late 2010s). Some background on the complete study: According to an earlier analysis of a few hundred of the donors, roughly 180 million T cells yielded 117 million unique TCR beta sequences and about 280 Gb of sequence data. The number of donors typed differed by locus, with roughly 629-640 for A, B, C, DRB1 and DQB1, roughly 550 for DQA1, nearly 610 for DPA1, and 400 to 490 for DPB1. The study combined high-throughput TCR immunosequencing, statistical association of individual TCRs with disease status, and machine learning to predict cytomegalovirus infection status. Around 320 gigabases of sequencing data and approximately 85 million unique TCR sequences were included in an early release covering about 600 HLA-typed donors. Genome-wide SNP genotypes for about 55% of the roughly 670 donors were used in a later genetic analysis, which treated that subset as a discovery cohort. Rather than drawing on any new phenotypic data, the later analysis identified candidate immune exposures from TCR beta sequences and the way those sequences occurred across donors. HLA typing covered class I and class II loci at four-digit resolution. All discovery cohort repertoires had been generated on a single sequencing platform. To decide whether each TCR beta V gene segment behaved as functional or pseudogenic, an earlier analysis of some 570 of the donors relied on high-throughput TCR beta sequencing. The study profiled the T cell repertoires of more than 500 subjects by immunosequencing and related them to cytomegalovirus serostatus. On average, 235,054 unique TCR beta nucleotide sequences were sequenced per donor among a few hundred genotyped donors of the cohort, with roughly 20% of those sequences being non-productive. Because of strong linkage in the cohort, 5 or 6 DR-DQ haplotypes were treated as single units for association and clustering. To study patterns of TCR occurrence, a later analysis re-analyzed previously published TCR beta repertoires from 650 to 750 donors and added high-resolution HLA genotyping. Alongside the repertoire data, information on donor age, sex, ethnicity and CMV serostatus was compiled. The study aimed to test whether cataloging public T cell receptors could reveal signatures of past pathogen exposure. Of the roughly 410 genotyped donors, approximately 80% were placed in the genetic ancestry cluster associated with self-reported Caucasian donors. A separate validation cohort of 100 to 150 different subjects was used in addition to the 666-subject first cohort. Study-wide conclusions, independent of this receptor: While some public TCRs were present in many individuals, most TCR sequences turned up only very rarely across donors. Some IMGT-functional V segments, including TRBV6-2 and TRBV6-3, could not be distinguished by the 87-base-pair reads and were therefore excluded. A total of about 180 TCR beta chains were listed by the study as associated with cytomegalovirus. A later analysis found that TCR association rates varied across HLA loci, with DRB1 alleles showing the most associated TCRs and HLA-C alleles the fewest. A later analysis found that HLA-associated TCR beta chains were more clonally expanded and had lower generation probabilities than equally common non-associated chains. A few of the identified cytomegalovirus-associated TCR beta chains were confirmed in vitro to be specific for cytomegalovirus antigens. An earlier analysis of approximately 500 of the donors showed that most TCR beta V segments appeared in productive rearrangements either about 87% or about 30% of the time, which broadly matched IMGT annotations. Correlated functional status among segregating V segments might be attributable to linkage disequilibrium, but an unknown experimental factor could not be ruled out. Compared with the approximately 670-donor mean, donors in an Asian-associated ancestry cluster had fewer N-insertions in productive TCRs, according to a later genetic analysis. Over 15 rarely observed V segments, including chromosome 9 orphons, were excluded from the earlier analysis of a few hundred of the donors because counts were too low. For the cohort, immune exposure information was limited to CMV serostatus. According to the authors, the approach could potentially be generalized to other disease states and immunological phenotypes. A further reported finding was that TCR beta sequences accurately predicted the HLA-A and HLA-B alleles for most subjects in the first cohort. Because HLA typing was unavailable for some donors at each locus, only the typed subset was used in association tests. Strong co-occurrence of HLA alleles, especially DR and DQ, made assigning TCR associations to individual alleles difficult. Presence/absence analyses assumed roughly uniform sequencing depth across donors, an assumption that may not hold. In a later genetic analysis, a missense DCLRE1C variant was associated with V-gene and J-gene trimming of TCR beta chains, and the association was replicated in an independent cohort. In both the original and validation cohorts, the classifier was reported to diagnose cytomegalovirus status with high specificity and sensitivity. In a later analysis, several top co-occurrence clusters were reported to appear linked to parvovirus B19, influenza, CMV and Epstein-Barr virus. The sequencing pipeline was judged likely to have produced a cluster of highly shared sequence variants as a technical artifact. This cohort had only TCR beta chains sequenced, and the lack of alpha or paired-chain data limited which features could be detected. According to a later analysis, most CMV-associated TCR beta chains appeared to be HLA-restricted, and the HLA associations seemed to be driven largely by CMV exposure. A later analysis associated roughly 17,000 TCR beta sequences with specific HLA alleles at a false discovery rate of 0.05.

In total, just over 650 healthy bone marrow donors made up the cohort. All cohort members were sampled while nominally healthy, although unrecorded immune exposures were likely present. The donor was CMV seropositive and was included in the group of 250 to 300 seropositive cohort members. A peripheral blood sample was collected from each donor, and TCR beta sequencing was performed on peripheral blood mononuclear cells. The Qiagen DNeasy Blood Extraction Kit was used to extract genomic DNA from the blood cell samples. The germline V and J ends show losses of 4 bases and 4 bases respectively, and no gene match explains 3 bases of the junction. Reading the germline V gene gives CDR1 SGHRS and CDR2 YFSETQ. The CDR3 measures 13 amino acids from cysteine to phenylalanine. Of all the DNA, just the CDR3 is kept, 39 bases in frame from base 1. Library construction relied on the immunoSEQ multiplex PCR assay. For the multiplex PCR, a mixture combining 60 forward primers for TCR Vbeta segments and 13 reverse primers for TCR Jbeta segments was used. Amplification of the CDR3 region of rearranged TCR beta genes was performed with a multiplex PCR assay on genomic DNA. The amplified TCR beta libraries were sequenced on the Illumina HiSeq System as 87-base-pair reads. The study's own analysis went as follows. Across the 600 to 700 repertoires, a later analysis counted approximately 75 million unique TCR beta chains, around 11 million of which were shared by at least two donors. Raw reads were error-corrected and collapsed into unique sequences with a nearest-neighbor algorithm that merged closely related sequences to remove PCR and sequencing errors. To assign V, D and J gene segments, CDR3 sequences were aligned to IMGT reference sequences. Each retained sequence needed at least a six-nucleotide match to both a V gene segment and a J gene segment. A rearrangement counted as productive if the CDR3 had no stop codons and remained in frame with V and J, and every other rearrangement counted as non-productive. Following IMGT convention, CDR3 was defined as the stretch from the second conserved V-encoded cysteine up to the conserved J-encoded phenylalanine. The earlier analysis of 587 of the donors excluded any sequence lacking an unambiguous match to a single V gene segment. An earlier analysis of a few hundred of the donors classified V segments as functional when productive rearrangements were above 56.7% and as segregating when the standard deviation between donors was above 5%. A statistical classification framework was developed to diagnose cytomegalovirus status using the catalog of TCR beta chain sequences. V and J gene assignment, in a later analysis, came from comparing TCR nucleotide sequences with IMGT/GENE-DB human TR gene sequences. The TCRdist pipeline was used in a later analysis to assign CDR3 sequences and most-parsimonious VDJ recombination scenarios. In a later analysis, each TCR beta chain was defined by its CDR3 amino acid sequence together with its V-gene family, and reads without a unique V-gene family were excluded. As a way to deal with suspected cross-contamination and a sequencing artifact, a later analysis dropped roughly 600 nucleotide sequences that were highly shared and had low generation probability. For each public chain, a later analysis derived a clonal expansion index from normalized ranks of inferred template counts within each repertoire. In a later analysis, generation probabilities were computed with a VDJ recombination model fitted to out-of-frame rearrangements, and the resulting probabilities were checked against IGoR. In a later analysis, TCR-TCR, TCR-HLA and TCR-CMV co-occurrence was scored with hypergeometric tests, and a repertoire-size bias correction was applied to TCR pairs. In a later analysis, false discovery rates were estimated by permuting HLA or CMV assignments 20 times. In a later analysis, co-occurring TCRs were grouped using DBSCAN, and TCRdist sequence similarity was added for clustering within HLA-allele-positive subsets. For co-occurrence clustering, repertoires with fewer than 30,000 or more than 120,000 public chains were excluded, along with roughly 5 repertoires with anomalous nucleotide sharing. TCRdb limited this immuneACCESS table to in-frame rearrangements with V and J called. A share of clones is missing; checked studies link under half to unresolved V genes, and the rest is unexplained. D and trimming were read from the DNA, whereas the V and J calls and clone size are those reported in that table. For this sample there are more than 140,000 clones; around 80% appear just once. The ten largest clones add up to approximately 6% of the sample.

Of note for this clone: Its antigen remains undetermined. No clone much larger than this one lies a single base away; base qualities are absent.

The sequencing sample was made of PBMCs. The receptor's source is a man younger than 40 in good health and CMV-seropositive. The sequence links TRBV5-1 to TRBJ2-3; the junction holds 7 bases that match TRBD1. The CDR3 protein sequence reads: CASSLTGADTQYF. In nucleotide form, the sequence is TGCGCCAGCAGCCTCACAGGGGCAGATACGCAGTATTTT.